The 14 T cell receptor beta chains reported below all come from one sample, sequenced in a study of graft-versus-host responses after intestinal transplantation. For these TCRs, the target antigens are not known. Only in-frame clones appear in the TCRdb table, and some are missing; sequencing was by immunoSEQ multiplex PCR. The sample includes some 93,000 clones, more than 85% of them seen just once. Sequenced here: unstimulated CD8+ T cells sorted from spleen or lymph node cells, sampled before intestinal transplant. Receptors originate from a human donor who received an intestinal transplant.

The chain couples TRBV5-6 to TRBJ1-1; D perhaps matches TRBD1 (5 bases). CDR1 and CDR2 from the germline V gene are SGHDT and YYEEEE. The V end lost 4 bases, the J end lost 2 bases, and 21 bases lay between the germline ends. This CDR3 has 17 amino acids. The CDR3 is CASSRRSALTENTEAFF. DNA for the CDR3: TGTGCCAGCAGCCGACGTTCAGCCCTGACAGAAAACACTGAAGCTTTCTTT.

The chain couples TRBV9 to TRBJ1-3, with D possibly matching TRBD1 (6 bases). This CDR3 region has 16 residues. Germline V gene sequence: CDR1 SGDLS, CDR2 YYNGEE. The V end was cut by 4 bases, the J end by 4 bases, with 18 bases between. CDR3 nucleotides: TGTGCCAGCAGCCCAGAACAGGGTTCGGAGGGAAACACCATATATTTT. This codes for CASSPEQGSEGNTIYF.

The chain joins TRBV7-2 to TRBJ2-1; 8 nucleotides agree with TRBD2. J was trimmed by 7 bases and V by 5 bases; bases with no gene match: 10. This CDR3 has 15 amino acids. Germline V gene sequence: CDR1 SGHTA, CDR2 FQGNSA. The CDR3 nucleotides are TGTGCCAGCAGCCCCCGGGCGGGGGGCACTAATGAGCAGTTCTTC. Translated, it gives CASSPRAGGTNEQFF.

Written as DNA, the CDR3 is TGTGCCAGCAGCTTTTTCTCGAACACCGGGGAGCTGTTTTTT. The encoded protein is CASSFFSNTGELFF. The V call is TRBV13, the J call TRBJ2-2; D not resolved. V was pared by 3 bases and J by 0 bases, with 5 bases between. This CDR3 spans 14 amino acids. CDR1 PRHDT and CDR2 FYEKMQ come from the germline V gene (reference sequence).

The rearrangement joins TRBV27 to TRBJ2-7; D ambiguous. The germline V gene encodes CDR1 MNHEY and CDR2 SMNVEV (reference sequence). The V end lost 3 bases, the J end lost 0 bases, and 12 bases lay between the germline ends. The CDR3 sequence is 15 residues long. Written as DNA, the CDR3 is TGTGCCAGCAGTTTCGGCGGAGTAGCCTCCTACGAGCAGTACTTC. It specifies CASSFGGVASYEQYF.

The chain recombines TRBV7-3 with TRBJ2-2; no reliable D call. CDR1 and CDR2 (germline): SGHTA, FQGTGA. V was pared by 4 bases and J by 6 bases, with 12 bases between. The CDR3 runs 14 residues. The CDR3 DNA follows: TGTGCCAGCAGCTCACGAGCTCAGGCCGGGGAGCTGTTTTTT. Protein sequence: CASSSRAQAGELFF.

The chain carries TRBV19 and TRBJ2-5, with 14 bases fitting TRBD2. Trimming cost V 1 base and J 5 bases; bases outside gene matches: 9. This CDR3 region has 18 residues. From germline, CDR1 is LNHDA and CDR2 SQIVND (reference sequence). CDR3 region: CASSIGEGLAGAGETQYF. CDR3 coding DNA: TGTGCCAGTAGTATAGGGGAGGGACTAGCGGGAGCGGGTGAGACCCAGTACTTC.

V usage is TRBV18 and J usage is TRBJ2-7, with D maybe TRBD2 (6 bases). The CDR3 is 16 residues long. Germline-derived CDR1 and CDR2 are KGHSH and LQKENI. Trimming removed 4 bases at V and 3 bases at J, with 19 bases between. The CDR3 DNA is TGTGCCAGCTCACTCCTCGGGTCCCGGAGGGACTACGAGCAGTACTTC. It encodes CASSLLGSRRDYEQYF.

The rearrangement joins TRBV7-8 to TRBJ1-2; 8 nucleotides agree with TRBD1. This CDR3 spans 13 amino acids. V shed 6 bases, J shed 6 bases, and the junction held 6 bases outside the gene matches. Germline V gene sequence: CDR1 SGHVS, CDR2 FQNEAQ. In nucleotides, the CDR3 is TGTGCCAGCAGTAAGGACAGGGTCGATGGCTACACCTTC. Translated, it gives CASSKDRVDGYTF.

The rearrangement joins TRBV7-2 to TRBJ1-6; TRBD1 matches 8 bases. V lost 5 bases and J lost 10; bases outside the gene matches: 13. This CDR3 has 16 residues. Germline-derived CDR1 and CDR2 are SGHTA and FQGNSA. The DNA for the CDR3 is TGTGCCAGCAGCCCAATGTGGACAGGGTTTAACTCACCCCTCCACTTT. Protein product: CASSPMWTGFNSPLHF.

The count of this clone is one. The chain's CDR3 is CASSQLAGRNEQFF. The CDR3 coding sequence is TGCGCCAGCAGCCAACTAGCGGGACGCAATGAGCAGTTCTTC. The chain employs TRBV4-1 and TRBJ2-1, with TRBD2 matching 9 bases. Germline CDR1 reads MGHRA; CDR2 reads YSYEKL. CDR3 size: 14 residues. The V and J ends lost 2 bases and 6 bases, in that order; junction bases with no gene match: 2.

The rearrangement uses TRBV14 and TRBJ2-1, with 13 bases lining up with TRBD2. Germline trimming cut 3 bases from V and 2 bases from J; bases unmatched to any gene: 4. Germline lookup yields CDR1 SGHDN and CDR2 FVKESK. The CDR3 spans 17 residues. DNA for the CDR3: TGTGCCAGCAGCCATCCCGGGACTAGCGGGGCCTACAATGAGCAGTTCTTC. Amino acid sequence: CASSHPGTSGAYNEQFF.

V is TRBV18 and J is TRBJ2-7, with D perhaps matching TRBD1 (6 bases). CDR1 and CDR2 from the germline V gene are KGHSH and LQKENI. This CDR3 has 14 amino acids. V lost 1 base and J lost 13, with 20 bases in between. The CDR3 nucleotides are TGTGCCAGCTCACCACTGATGGACAGCCTTGGTCGCTACTTC. Its protein is CASSPLMDSLGRYF. Full variable domain (outside the CDR3, taken from reference TRBV18 and TRBJ2-7): NAGVMQNPRHLVRRRGQEARLRCSPMKGHSHVYWYRQLPEEGLKFMVYLQKENIIDESGMPKERFSAEFPKEGPSILRIQQVVRGDSAAYFCASSPLMDSLGRYFGPGTRLTVT.

The chain links TRBV27 to TRBJ2-1, with a weak D call TRBD1 (5 bases). V lost 8 bases and J 8 bases, leaving 16 bases between the germline ends. CDR1 is MNHEY and CDR2 is SMNVEV in the germline V gene (reference sequence). The CDR3 totals 13 residues. The CDR3 here is CASGSRGIYEQFF. DNA for the CDR3: TGTGCCAGCGGCTCAAGGGGTATCTATGAGCAGTTCTTC.